This T cell receptor beta chain stems from a study of cytomegalovirus exposure and HLA in healthy donors. Clones were read by immunoSEQ multiplex PCR, and TCRdb kept only the in-frame ones, dropping some. In the table there are 70,000 to 90,000 clones, around 81% of which are singletons. Germline CDR1 reads MNHEY; CDR2 reads SMNVEV (reference sequence). J lost 2 bases, V lost 7 bases, and 10 bases had no gene match. The CDR3 runs 16 residues. Sequencing input: PBMCs. The rearrangement uses TRBV27 and TRBJ2-2, with 7 bases fitting TRBD1. This clonotype was sampled from a man younger than 40 in good health and CMV-seronegative. The CDR3 DNA follows: TGTGCCAGCAATTCCTTAGGGGGCGCAAACACCGGGGAGCTGTTTTTT. Its protein is CASNSLGGANTGELFF.